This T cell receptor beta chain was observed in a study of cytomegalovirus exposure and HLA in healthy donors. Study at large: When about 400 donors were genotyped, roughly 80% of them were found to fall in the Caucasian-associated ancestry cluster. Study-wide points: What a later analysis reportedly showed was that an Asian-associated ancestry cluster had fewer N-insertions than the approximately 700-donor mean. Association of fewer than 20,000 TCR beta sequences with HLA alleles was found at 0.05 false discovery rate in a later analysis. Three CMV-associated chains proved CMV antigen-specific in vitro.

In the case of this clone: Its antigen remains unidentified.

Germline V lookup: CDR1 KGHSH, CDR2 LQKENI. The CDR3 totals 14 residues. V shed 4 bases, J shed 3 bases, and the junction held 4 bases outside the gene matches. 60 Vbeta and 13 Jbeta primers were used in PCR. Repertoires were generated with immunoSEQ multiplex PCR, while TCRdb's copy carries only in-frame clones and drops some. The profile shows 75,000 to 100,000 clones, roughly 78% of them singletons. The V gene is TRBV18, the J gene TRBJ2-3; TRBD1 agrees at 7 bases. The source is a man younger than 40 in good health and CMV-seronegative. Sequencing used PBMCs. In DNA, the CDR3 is TGTGCCAGCTCACAAGACAGGGTGACAGATACGCAGTATTTT. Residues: CASSQDRVTDTQYF.